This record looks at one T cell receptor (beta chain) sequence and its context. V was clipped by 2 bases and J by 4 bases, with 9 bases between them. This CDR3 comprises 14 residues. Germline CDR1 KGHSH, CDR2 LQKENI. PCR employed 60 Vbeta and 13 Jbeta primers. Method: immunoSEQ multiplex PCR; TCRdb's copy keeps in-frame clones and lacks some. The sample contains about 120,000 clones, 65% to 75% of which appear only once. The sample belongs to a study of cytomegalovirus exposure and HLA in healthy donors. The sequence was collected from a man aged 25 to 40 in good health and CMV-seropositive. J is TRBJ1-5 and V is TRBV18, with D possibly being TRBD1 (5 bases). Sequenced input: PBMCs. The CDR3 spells CASSPSGGNQPQHF. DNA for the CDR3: TGTGCCAGCTCACCAAGCGGGGGAAATCAGCCCCAGCATTTT.